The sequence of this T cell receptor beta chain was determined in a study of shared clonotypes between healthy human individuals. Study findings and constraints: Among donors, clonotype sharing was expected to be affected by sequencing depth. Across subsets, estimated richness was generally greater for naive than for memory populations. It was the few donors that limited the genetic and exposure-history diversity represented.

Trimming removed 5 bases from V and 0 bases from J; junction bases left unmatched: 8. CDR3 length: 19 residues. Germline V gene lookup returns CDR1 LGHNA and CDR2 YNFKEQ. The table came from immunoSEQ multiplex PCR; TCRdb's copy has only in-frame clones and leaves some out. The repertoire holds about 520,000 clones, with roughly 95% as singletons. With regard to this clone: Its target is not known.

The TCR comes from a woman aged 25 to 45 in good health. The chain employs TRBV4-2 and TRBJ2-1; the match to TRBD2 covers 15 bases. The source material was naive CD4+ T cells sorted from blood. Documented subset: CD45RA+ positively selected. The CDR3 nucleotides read TGTGCCAGCAGCTTCCCGGGACTAGCGGGAGGCCGCTCCTACAATGAGCAGTTCTTC. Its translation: CASSFPGLAGGRSYNEQFF.